One TCR beta chain is described in this entry. One base away lies a much larger clone, so this may be a sequencing read error. TCRdb reprocessed the RT-PCR reads via MiXCR and lists one record per CDR3 protein. This sample has 560,000 or so distinct CDR3 sequences; 6.5% to 8% occur once, and the top ten carry approximately 13%. These data originate in a study of response to subunit inactivated influenza vaccine. CDR1 and CDR2 from the germline V gene are MNHEY and SVGEGT. Trimming pared 8 bases from V and 7 bases from J, leaving 21 bases between. There are 15 residues in the CDR3. The input for sequencing was PBMCs from blood, taken around 2 years after vaccination. This clonotype was sampled from a man aged 50 to 69 who received an inactivated influenza vaccine. V is TRBV6-2 or TRBV6-3 and J is TRBJ1-5; D might be TRBD1 (6 bases). The CDR3, as DNA: TGTGCCAGCCATGGAAGGGACACTCTAACCCAGCCCCAGCATTTT. This translates into CASHGRDTLTQPQHF.